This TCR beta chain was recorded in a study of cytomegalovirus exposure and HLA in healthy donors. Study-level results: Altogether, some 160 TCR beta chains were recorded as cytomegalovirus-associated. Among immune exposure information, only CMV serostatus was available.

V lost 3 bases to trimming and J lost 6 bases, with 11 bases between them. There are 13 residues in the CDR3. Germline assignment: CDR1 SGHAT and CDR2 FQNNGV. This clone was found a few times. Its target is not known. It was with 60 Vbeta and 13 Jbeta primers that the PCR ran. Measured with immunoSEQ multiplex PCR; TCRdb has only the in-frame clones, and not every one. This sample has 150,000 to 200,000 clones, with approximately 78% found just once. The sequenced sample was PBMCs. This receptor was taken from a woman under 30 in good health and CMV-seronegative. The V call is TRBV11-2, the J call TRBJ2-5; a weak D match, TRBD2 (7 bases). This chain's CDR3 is CASSFGGRKTQYF. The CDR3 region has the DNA TGTGCCAGCAGCTTCGGGGGGCGGAAGACCCAGTACTTC. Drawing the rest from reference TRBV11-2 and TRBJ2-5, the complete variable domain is EAGVAQSPRYKIIEKRQSVAFWCNPISGHATLYWYQQILGQGPKLLIQFQNNGVVDDSQLPKDRFSAERLKGVDSTLKIQPAKLEDSAVYLCASSFGGRKTQYFGPGTRLLVL.